The entry below gives a single T cell receptor beta chain sequence along with its context. The CDR3 consists of 13 residues. The V end was cut by 5 bases, the J end by 5 bases, with 13 bases between. From germline, CDR1 is MNHEY and CDR2 SMNVEV (reference sequence). These data originate in a study of blood T cell repertoires in COVID-19. Methods used by the authors: Nucleated cell counts were estimated from reference gene primer amplification. Only in-frame clones appear in the TCRdb table, and some are missing; sequencing was by immunoSEQ multiplex PCR. That table supplies the V and J calls and clone size; D and trimming were determined from the DNA. Altogether approximately 190,000 clones are present, 80% to 95% being singletons, with the ten largest covering approximately 0.5%.

This receptor was taken from a man aged 45-65 years with acute or convalescent COVID-19. The chain recombines TRBV27 with TRBJ2-7; D may be TRBD2 (5 bases). Sequenced input: peripheral blood. The CDR3 region is CASSHDYYDEQYF. The CDR3 DNA reads TGTGCCAGCAGTCACGACTACTACGACGAGCAGTACTTC.